These 17 T cell receptor beta chains originate from one sample sequenced in a study of T and B cells in COVID-19 patients. From blood, about 250-500 ng of genomic DNA served as TRB template. Multiplex PCR with BIOMED2 TRB-A/B primer pools amplified TRB rearrangements. TCRdb re-analysed the multiplex PCR reads in MiXCR, keeping a single row per CDR3 protein. The repertoire holds thousands of distinct CDR3 sequences, about a quarter seen once, with about 6.4% in the top ten. Specimen: blood. These receptors all stem from a human donor who had recovered from COVID-19.

This clonotype was found a few times. The V gene is TRBV12-3 or TRBV12-4, the J gene TRBJ1-1; no clear D gene. V was cut by 6 bases and J by 1 base, with 3 bases left in between. The CDR3 sequence is 11 residues long. The CDR3 region has the DNA TGTGCCAGCAGCCCGAACACTGAAGCTTTCTTT. It encodes CASSPNTEAFF.

Relative to its sample, this clonotype is medium-sized (0.01 to 0.1%). The chain combines TRBV27 with TRBJ1-4; TRBD1 agrees at 8 bases. The V segment lost 1 base and the J segment 7 bases; nucleotides outside the gene matches: 8. The CDR3 covers 16 residues. Germline CDR1 reads MNHEY; CDR2 reads SMNVEV (reference sequence). This CDR3 is CASSLWAGGESEKLFF. The CDR3 DNA reads as TGTGCCAGCAGTTTATGGGCAGGGGGCGAGAGTGAAAAACTGTTTTTT.

This clonotype was picked up many times. The rearrangement links TRBV18 to TRBJ2-5, with 7 nucleotides matching TRBD2. The CDR3 covers 14 residues. Germline CDR1 and CDR2: KGHSH and LQKENI. V trimming: 6 bases; J trimming: 6 bases; junction bases outside the gene matches: 10. The CDR3 DNA reads as TGTGCCAGCTCCGGGCCGGGGGGTGCAAAGACCCAGTACTTC. This gives the protein CASSGPGGAKTQYF.

The chain uses TRBV28 and TRBJ1-1, with D maybe TRBD1 (6 bases). The CDR3 runs to 12 residues. The V gene's germline CDR1 is MDHEN and CDR2 SYDVKM. V was pared by 8 bases and J by 8 bases, with 15 bases between. CDR3 nucleotide sequence: TGTGCCAGCTCCACAGGGAGTCCCGAAGCTTTCTTT. It encodes CASSTGSPEAFF.

This clonotype was recorded at least ten times. The chain employs TRBV12-3 or TRBV12-4 and TRBJ1-2, with D unresolved. Deletions cut 8 bases from V and 0 bases from J, with 10 bases between. This CDR3 has 13 residues. For the CDR3, the DNA is TGTGCCAGCCGAGGTCCGCCTAACTATGGCTACACCTTC. This sequence encodes CASRGPPNYGYTF.

V gene TRBV12-3 or TRBV12-4 combines with J gene TRBJ2-7; D gene uncertain. Deletions cut 7 bases from V and 2 bases from J, with 9 bases between. This CDR3 has 12 amino acids. The DNA for the CDR3 is TGTGCCAGCACCGCAGAGGCCTACGAGCAGTACTTC. This sequence encodes CASTAEAYEQYF.

The rearrangement uses TRBV19 and TRBJ2-2; TRBD1 is a possible D gene (6 bases). Germline-derived CDR1 and CDR2 are LNHDA and SQIVND (reference sequence). Trimming removed 5 bases at V and 1 base at J, with 8 bases between. The CDR3 runs to 14 residues. CDR3 in amino acids: CASSSGQNTGELFF. The CDR3 DNA follows: TGTGCCAGTAGTTCGGGACAGAACACCGGGGAGCTGTTTTTT.

In this sample, this clonotype is medium-sized. V gene TRBV18 combines with J gene TRBJ2-1; possibly TRBD2 for D (5 bases). The germline gives CDR1 KGHSH, CDR2 LQKENI. The ends were cut back, 1 base at V and 8 bases at J, with 12 bases in the middle. This CDR3 has 14 residues. The CDR3 region has the DNA TGTGCCAGCTCACCACGGGTCGGGCGGGATGAGCAGTTCTTC. It specifies CASSPRVGRDEQFF.

Within the sample, this clonotype is medium-sized (0.01 to 0.1%). The chain employs TRBV6-2 or TRBV6-3 and TRBJ2-6, with a tentative D call TRBD2 (5 bases). This CDR3 region has 15 residues. V shed 6 bases and J shed 6 bases, with 15 bases lying between them. Per germline, CDR1 MNHEY and CDR2 SVGEGT. The CDR3 loop is CASSHGVIAANVLTF. The CDR3, as DNA: TGTGCCAGCAGCCACGGGGTAATCGCGGCCAACGTCCTGACTTTC.

This clonotype is termed medium-sized. This rearrangement joins TRBV18 to TRBJ2-1; maybe TRBD2 (6 bases). Germline V CDR1 and CDR2: KGHSH, LQKENI. This CDR3 spans 15 amino acids. The V end lost 0 bases, the J end lost 10 bases, and 16 bases lay between the germline ends. CDR3 in DNA: TGTGCCAGCTCACCACCGAGTCTAGCGAGGGCCGAGCAGTTCTTC. Amino acids: CASSPPSLARAEQFF.

This clonotype was recorded many times. The V call is TRBV24-1, the J call TRBJ2-1; D is unclear. Trimming stripped 6 bases from V and 1 base from J, with 15 bases between. Per germline, CDR1 KGHDR and CDR2 SFDVKD. The CDR3 is made up of 16 amino acids. In DNA, the CDR3 is TGTGCCACCAGTAGTTGGGCCCCGACTTCCTACAATGAGCAGTTCTTC. Protein sequence: CATSSWAPTSYNEQFF.

The chain combines TRBV27 with TRBJ2-3, with 14 bases identical to TRBD2. This CDR3 comprises 17 residues. V lost 4 bases, J lost 3 bases, and 6 bases stayed unmatched. Germline V CDR1 and CDR2: MNHEY, SMNVEV (reference sequence). Written as DNA, the CDR3 is TGTGCCAGCAGTTCTCGACTAGCGGGGGGGACGACAGATACGCAGTATTTT. Translation: CASSSRLAGGTTDTQYF.

This clonotype is medium-sized within its sample. The chain has TRBV6-5 and TRBJ2-1, with D hard to call. This CDR3 has 11 amino acids. V shed 4 bases and J shed 7 bases, with 5 bases lying between them. Germline values: CDR1 MNHEY, CDR2 SVGAGI. CDR3 coding DNA: TGTGCCAGCAGTTTTGGGAATGAGCAGTTCTTC. Protein product: CASSFGNEQFF.

About this clonotype: An end of the junction differs from the germline gene, which may be a read error. The chain carries TRBV18 and TRBJ1-1, with 9 nucleotides matching TRBD1. From germline, CDR1 is KGHSH and CDR2 LQKENI. This CDR3 region has 14 residues. The CDR3 bases are TGTGCCAGCTCCCCACAGGGGGCTGGAACTGAAGCTTTCTTT. Residues: CASSPQGAGTEAFF.

The table lists this clonotype with a few counts. The rearrangement uses TRBV7-2 and TRBJ2-4; D is possibly TRBD1 (6 bases). The V gene lost 0 bases and the J gene lost 5 bases, with 11 bases spanning the gap. Germline values: CDR1 SGHTA, CDR2 FQGNSA. There are 15 residues in the CDR3. The CDR3 region is CASSLAGPGENIQYF. In DNA, the CDR3 is TGTGCCAGCAGCTTAGCGGGGCCAGGGGAAAACATTCAGTACTTC. The entire variable domain, with the rest obtained from reference TRBV7-2 and TRBJ2-4, is as follows: GAGVSQSPSNKVTEKGKDVELRCDPISGHTALYWYRQSLGQGLEFLIYFQGNSAPDKSGLPSDRFSAERTGGSVSTLTIQRTQQEDSAVYLCASSLAGPGENIQYFGAGTRLSVL.

The V gene is TRBV11-2, the J gene TRBJ2-1; TRBD2 matches 8 bases. J was trimmed by 5 bases and V by 3 bases; bases with no gene match: 3. This CDR3 contains 14 residues. Germline V gene data show CDR1 as SGHAT and CDR2 as FQNNGV. The CDR3 reads CASSFGLANNEQFF. Here the CDR3 DNA reads TGTGCCAGCAGCTTTGGACTAGCTAACAATGAGCAGTTCTTC. The full variable domain, its missing parts supplied by reference TRBV11-2 and TRBJ2-1, is EAGVAQSPRYKIIEKRQSVAFWCNPISGHATLYWYQQILGQGPKLLIQFQNNGVVDDSQLPKDRFSAERLKGVDSTLKIQPAKLEDSAVYLCASSFGLANNEQFFGPGTRLTVL.

The chain uses TRBV5-1 and TRBJ1-2; D might be TRBD1 (6 bases). The CDR3 runs to 15 residues. V shed 4 bases and J shed 2 bases, with 15 bases lying between them. CDR1 SGHRS and CDR2 YFSETQ come from the germline V gene. CDR3 sequence (DNA): TGCGCCAGCAGCCCAAGGGGGGGAGTAAACTATGGCTACACCTTC. It specifies CASSPRGGVNYGYTF.